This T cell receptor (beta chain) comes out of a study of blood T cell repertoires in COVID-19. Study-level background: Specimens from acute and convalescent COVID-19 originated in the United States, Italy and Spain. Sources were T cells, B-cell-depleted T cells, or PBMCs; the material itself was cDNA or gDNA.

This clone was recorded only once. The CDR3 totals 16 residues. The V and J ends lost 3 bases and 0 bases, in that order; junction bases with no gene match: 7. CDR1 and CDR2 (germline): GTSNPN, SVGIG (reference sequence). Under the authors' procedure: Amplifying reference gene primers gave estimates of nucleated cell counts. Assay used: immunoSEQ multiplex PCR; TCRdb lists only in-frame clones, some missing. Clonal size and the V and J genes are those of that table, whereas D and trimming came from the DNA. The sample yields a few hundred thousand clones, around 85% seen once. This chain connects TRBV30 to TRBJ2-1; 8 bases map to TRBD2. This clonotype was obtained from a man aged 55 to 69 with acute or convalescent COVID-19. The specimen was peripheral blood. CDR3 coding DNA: TGTGCCTGGAGGCCTACTAGCGGACTCTCCTACAATGAGCAGTTCTTC. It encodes CAWRPTSGLSYNEQFF.